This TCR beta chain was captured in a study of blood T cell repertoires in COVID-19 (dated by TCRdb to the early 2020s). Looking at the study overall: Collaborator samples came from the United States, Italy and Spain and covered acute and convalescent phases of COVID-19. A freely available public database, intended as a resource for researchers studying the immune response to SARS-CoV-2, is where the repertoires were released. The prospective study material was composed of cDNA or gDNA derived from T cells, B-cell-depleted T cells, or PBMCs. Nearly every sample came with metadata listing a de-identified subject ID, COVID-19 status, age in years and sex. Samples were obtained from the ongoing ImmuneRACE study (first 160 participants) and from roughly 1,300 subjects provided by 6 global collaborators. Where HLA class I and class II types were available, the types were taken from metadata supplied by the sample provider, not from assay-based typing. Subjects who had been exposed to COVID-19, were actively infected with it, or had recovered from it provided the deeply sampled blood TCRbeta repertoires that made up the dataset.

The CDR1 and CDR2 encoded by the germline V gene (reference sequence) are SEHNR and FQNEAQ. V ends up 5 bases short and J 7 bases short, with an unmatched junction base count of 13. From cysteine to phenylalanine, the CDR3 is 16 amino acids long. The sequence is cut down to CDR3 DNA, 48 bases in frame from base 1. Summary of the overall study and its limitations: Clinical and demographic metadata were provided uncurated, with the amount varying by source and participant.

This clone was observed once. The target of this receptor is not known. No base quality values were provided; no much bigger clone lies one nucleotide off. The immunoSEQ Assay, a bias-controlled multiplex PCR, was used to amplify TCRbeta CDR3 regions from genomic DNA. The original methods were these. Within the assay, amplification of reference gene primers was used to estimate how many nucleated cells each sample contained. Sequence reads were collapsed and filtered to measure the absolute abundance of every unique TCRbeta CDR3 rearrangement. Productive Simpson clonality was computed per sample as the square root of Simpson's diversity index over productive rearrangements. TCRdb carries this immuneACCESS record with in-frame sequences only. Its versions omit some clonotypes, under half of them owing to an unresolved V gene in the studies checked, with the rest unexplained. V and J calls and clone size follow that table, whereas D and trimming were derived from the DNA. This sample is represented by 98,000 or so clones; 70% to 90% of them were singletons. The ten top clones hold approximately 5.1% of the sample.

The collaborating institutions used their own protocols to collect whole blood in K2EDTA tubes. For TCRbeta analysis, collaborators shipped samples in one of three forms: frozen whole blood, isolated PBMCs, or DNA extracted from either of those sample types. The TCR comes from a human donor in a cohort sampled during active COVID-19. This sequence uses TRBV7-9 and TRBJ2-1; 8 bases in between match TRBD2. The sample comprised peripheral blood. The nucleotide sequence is TGTGCCAGCAGCCCCCCCCAGCGGGAGAGGGAGAATGAGCAGTTCTTC. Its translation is CASSPPQRERENEQFF.